Listed below are T cell receptor beta chains from one sample, sequenced in a study of OX40 agonist ivuxolimab in advanced cancers. The assay was immunoSEQ multiplex PCR, and TCRdb's table has in-frame clones only and misses some. The table has fewer than 50,000 clones, roughly 90% seen once; the top ten hold nearly 15%. The sample in question was CD4+ or CD8+ T cells sorted from blood, obtained in a trial of the OX40 agonist ivuxolimab. The origin of the receptors is an adult with an advanced solid tumor such as melanoma, head and neck, liver or kidney cancer. The CDR3 runs from the conserved cysteine through the conserved F or W. The D gene is left open where the match is weak. The listing skips clone size in some rows; elsewhere it reads once, few, many or a size class.

D gene: TRBD1; V gene: TRBV4-2; J gene: TRBJ2-7; clone size: -; CDR3 protein: CASSQGTGESYEQYF; CDR3 DNA: TGTGCCAGCAGCCAAGGGACAGGAGAATCCTACGAGCAGTACTTC
D gene: -; V gene: TRBV28; J gene: TRBJ1-2; clone size: -; CDR3 protein: CASSFLGLSYGYTF; CDR3 DNA: TGTGCCAGCAGTTTTTTGGGGTTATCCTATGGCTACACCTTC
D gene: -; V gene: TRBV19; J gene: TRBJ1-1; clone size: -; CDR3 protein: CASSITRIGDTEAFF; CDR3 DNA: TGTGCCAGTAGTATTACCCGTATCGGGGACACTGAAGCTTTCTTT
D gene: -; V gene: TRBV7-2; J gene: TRBJ2-7; clone size: once; CDR3 protein: CASSLALSYEQYF; CDR3 DNA: TGTGCCAGCAGCTTAGCCCTCTCCTACGAGCAGTACTTC
D gene: TRBD2; V gene: TRBV28; J gene: TRBJ2-1; clone size: -; CDR3 protein: CASSFLAGTYNEQFF; CDR3 DNA: TGTGCCAGCAGTTTCCTAGCGGGAACCTACAATGAGCAGTTCTTC
D gene: TRBD2; V gene: TRBV4-1; J gene: TRBJ2-3; clone size: -; CDR3 protein: CASSPRLAGGVTDTQYF; CDR3 DNA: TGCGCCAGCAGCCCCCGACTAGCGGGAGGGGTCACAGATACGCAGTATTTT
D gene: -; V gene: TRBV30; J gene: TRBJ2-5; clone size: -; CDR3 protein: CAWSGSKNQYF; CDR3 DNA: TGTGCCTGGAGTGGTTCTAAGAACCAGTACTTC
D gene: TRBD2; V gene: TRBV11-3; J gene: TRBJ2-2; clone size: -; CDR3 protein: CASTKGGSIRTGELFF; CDR3 DNA: TGTGCCAGCACCAAAGGCGGGAGCATAAGAACCGGGGAGCTGTTTTTT
D gene: -; V gene: TRBV23-1; J gene: TRBJ1-2; clone size: -; CDR3 protein: CASSQWGGPYGYTF; CDR3 DNA: TGCGCCAGCAGTCAATGGGGGGGCCCCTATGGCTACACCTTC
D gene: -; V gene: TRBV28; J gene: TRBJ1-4; clone size: -; CDR3 protein: CASSERAGDNEKLFF; CDR3 DNA: TGTGCCAGCAGTGAGAGGGCAGGGGATAATGAAAAACTGTTTTTT
D gene: -; V gene: TRBV10-1; J gene: TRBJ2-2; clone size: -; CDR3 protein: CASGTVNTGELFF; CDR3 DNA: TGCGCCAGCGGGACGGTGAACACCGGGGAGCTGTTTTTT
D gene: -; V gene: TRBV7-9; J gene: TRBJ1-1; clone size: -; CDR3 protein: CASSSTITDNTEAFF; CDR3 DNA: TGTGCCAGCAGCTCCACAATCACAGACAACACTGAAGCTTTCTTT
D gene: TRBD1; V gene: TRBV9; J gene: TRBJ2-5; clone size: once; CDR3 protein: CASSVATGTGQETQYF; CDR3 DNA: TGTGCCAGCAGCGTAGCTACGGGGACAGGGCAAGAGACCCAGTACTTC
D gene: -; V gene: TRBV30; J gene: TRBJ1-5; clone size: -; CDR3 protein: CAWSRTGFEPQHF; CDR3 DNA: TGTGCCTGGAGCCGAACAGGATTTGAGCCCCAGCATTTT
D gene: -; V gene: TRBV6-6; J gene: TRBJ2-7; clone size: -; CDR3 protein: CASSYSHSTPYEQYF; CDR3 DNA: TGTGCCAGCAGTTACTCCCACTCTACCCCCTACGAGCAGTACTTC
D gene: -; V gene: TRBV5-4; J gene: TRBJ2-7; clone size: -; CDR3 protein: CASSLVPGYEQYF; CDR3 DNA: TGTGCCAGCAGCTTGGTACCCGGCTACGAGCAGTACTTC
D gene: -; V gene: TRBV13; J gene: TRBJ1-4; clone size: -; CDR3 protein: CASSLRDGEKLFF; CDR3 DNA: TGTGCCAGCAGCCTCAGGGACGGCGAAAAACTGTTTTTT
D gene: -; V gene: TRBV7-2; J gene: TRBJ2-1; clone size: -; CDR3 protein: CASSLEGSDNEQFF; CDR3 DNA: TGTGCCAGCAGCTTGGAGGGCTCGGACAATGAGCAGTTCTTC
D gene: -; V gene: TRBV6-6; J gene: TRBJ2-2; clone size: -; CDR3 protein: CASSYVGGNTGELFF; CDR3 DNA: TGTGCCAGCAGTTACGTGGGGGGGAACACCGGGGAGCTGTTTTTT
D gene: TRBD1; V gene: TRBV9; J gene: TRBJ2-7; clone size: -; CDR3 protein: CASSVTGGVGEQYF; CDR3 DNA: TGTGCCAGCAGCGTCACAGGGGGCGTAGGCGAGCAGTACTTC
D gene: TRBD2; V gene: TRBV6-1; J gene: TRBJ2-7; clone size: -; CDR3 protein: CASSEPAGDPDEQYF; CDR3 DNA: TGTGCCAGCAGTGAACCAGCGGGAGATCCTGACGAGCAGTACTTC
D gene: -; V gene: TRBV18; J gene: TRBJ2-1; clone size: -; CDR3 protein: CASSPGGEQFF; CDR3 DNA: TGTGCCAGCTCACCGGGAGGTGAGCAGTTCTTC
D gene: -; V gene: TRBV11-2; J gene: TRBJ2-3; clone size: -; CDR3 protein: CASSLDLPGIGPRGDTQYF; CDR3 DNA: TGTGCCAGCAGCTTAGACCTACCCGGGATCGGCCCAAGGGGGGATACGCAGTATTTT
D gene: -; V gene: TRBV10-1; J gene: TRBJ1-5; clone size: -; CDR3 protein: CAGGISNQPQHF; CDR3 DNA: TGCGCAGGAGGGATTAGCAATCAGCCCCAGCATTTT
D gene: -; V gene: TRBV4-2; J gene: TRBJ2-1; clone size: -; CDR3 protein: CASSQELANEQFF; CDR3 DNA: TGTGCCAGCAGCCAAGAGTTAGCCAATGAGCAGTTCTTC
D gene: TRBD2; V gene: TRBV2; J gene: TRBJ2-2; clone size: -; CDR3 protein: CASSEGLAGVNTGELFF; CDR3 DNA: TGTGCCAGCAGTGAAGGTCTTGCGGGGGTGAACACCGGGGAGCTGTTTTTT
D gene: TRBD2; V gene: TRBV2; J gene: TRBJ2-2; clone size: -; CDR3 protein: CASSDPLGSGRRTGELFF; CDR3 DNA: TGTGCCAGCAGTGACCCACTCGGGAGCGGGAGAAGAACCGGGGAGCTGTTTTTT
D gene: -; V gene: TRBV5-8; J gene: TRBJ2-5; clone size: -; CDR3 protein: CASSFRGGETQYF; CDR3 DNA: TGTGCCAGCAGCTTCAGGGGAGGGGAGACCCAGTACTTC
D gene: -; V gene: TRBV4-1; J gene: TRBJ2-5; clone size: once; CDR3 protein: CASSEGGVLETQYF; CDR3 DNA: TGCGCCAGCAGCGAAGGGGGGGTTCTAGAGACCCAGTACTTC
D gene: TRBD1; V gene: TRBV6-1; J gene: TRBJ1-5; clone size: -; CDR3 protein: CASSRGQGAFQPQHF; CDR3 DNA: TGTGCCAGCAGTCGCGGACAGGGGGCGTTTCAGCCCCAGCATTTT
D gene: TRBD1; V gene: TRBV11-3; J gene: TRBJ1-1; clone size: -; CDR3 protein: CAIPIVRGRVDTEAFF; CDR3 DNA: TGTGCCATCCCGATTGTCAGGGGGCGAGTCGACACTGAAGCTTTCTTT